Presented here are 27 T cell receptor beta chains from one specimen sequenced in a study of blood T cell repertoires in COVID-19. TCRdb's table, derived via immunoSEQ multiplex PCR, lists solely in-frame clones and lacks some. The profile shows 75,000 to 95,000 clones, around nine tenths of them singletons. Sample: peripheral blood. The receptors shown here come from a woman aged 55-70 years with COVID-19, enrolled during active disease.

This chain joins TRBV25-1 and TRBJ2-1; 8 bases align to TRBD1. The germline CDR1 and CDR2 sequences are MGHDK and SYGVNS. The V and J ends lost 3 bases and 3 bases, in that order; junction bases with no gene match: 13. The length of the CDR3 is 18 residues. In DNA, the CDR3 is TGTGCCAGCAGTGACCCCTCCCGAGACAGGGGCATCTACAATGAGCAGTTCTTC. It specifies CASSDPSRDRGIYNEQFF.

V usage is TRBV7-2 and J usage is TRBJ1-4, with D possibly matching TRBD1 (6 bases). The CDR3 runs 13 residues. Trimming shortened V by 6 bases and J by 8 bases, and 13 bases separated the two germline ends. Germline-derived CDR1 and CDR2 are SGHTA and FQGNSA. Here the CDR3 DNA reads TGTGCCAGCAGGGGCGGGGGGCGAGAAAAACTGTTTTTT. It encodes CASRGGGREKLFF.

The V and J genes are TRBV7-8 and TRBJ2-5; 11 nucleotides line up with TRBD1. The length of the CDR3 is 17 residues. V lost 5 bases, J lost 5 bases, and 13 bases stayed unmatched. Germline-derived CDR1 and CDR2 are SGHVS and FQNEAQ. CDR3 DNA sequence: TGTGCCAGCAGCCTAGGACAGGGGGCGCTTCGAACGGAGACCCAGTACTTC. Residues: CASSLGQGALRTETQYF. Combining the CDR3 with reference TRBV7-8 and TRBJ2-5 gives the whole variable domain GAGVSQSPRYKVAKRGQDVALRCDPISGHVSLFWYQQALGQGPEFLTYFQNEAQLDKSGLPSDRFFAERPEGSVSTLKIQRTQQEDSAVYLCASSLGQGALRTETQYFGPGTRLLVL.

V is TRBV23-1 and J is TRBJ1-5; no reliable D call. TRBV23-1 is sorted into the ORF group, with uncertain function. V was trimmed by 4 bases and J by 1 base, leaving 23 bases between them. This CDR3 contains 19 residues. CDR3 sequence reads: CASSRPKRARRGSNQPQHF. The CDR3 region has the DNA TGCGCCAGCAGTCGACCGAAAAGGGCCCGCCGAGGGAGCAATCAGCCCCAGCATTTT.

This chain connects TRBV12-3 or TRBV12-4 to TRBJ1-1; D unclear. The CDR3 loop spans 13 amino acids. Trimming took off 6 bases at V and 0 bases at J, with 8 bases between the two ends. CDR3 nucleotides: TGTGCCAGCAGCCGTCAGTTGAACACTGAAGCTTTCTTT. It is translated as CASSRQLNTEAFF.

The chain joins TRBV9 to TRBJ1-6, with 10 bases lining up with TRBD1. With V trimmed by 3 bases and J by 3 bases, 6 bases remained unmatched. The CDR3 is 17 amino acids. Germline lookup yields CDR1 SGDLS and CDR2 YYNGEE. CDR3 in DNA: TGTGCCAGCAGCGCGGGACAGGGGAATCGCTATAATTCACCCCTCCACTTT. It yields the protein CASSAGQGNRYNSPLHF.

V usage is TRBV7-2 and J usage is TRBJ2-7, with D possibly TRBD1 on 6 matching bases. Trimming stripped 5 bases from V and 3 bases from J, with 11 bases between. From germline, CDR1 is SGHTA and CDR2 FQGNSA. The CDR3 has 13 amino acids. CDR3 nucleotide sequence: TGTGCCAGCAGCCTAGACAGGAACTACGAGCAGTACTTC. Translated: CASSLDRNYEQYF. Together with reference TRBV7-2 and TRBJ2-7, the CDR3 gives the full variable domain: GAGVSQSPSNKVTEKGKDVELRCDPISGHTALYWYRQSLGQGLEFLIYFQGNSAPDKSGLPSDRFSAERTGGSVSTLTIQRTQQEDSAVYLCASSLDRNYEQYFGPGTRLTVT.

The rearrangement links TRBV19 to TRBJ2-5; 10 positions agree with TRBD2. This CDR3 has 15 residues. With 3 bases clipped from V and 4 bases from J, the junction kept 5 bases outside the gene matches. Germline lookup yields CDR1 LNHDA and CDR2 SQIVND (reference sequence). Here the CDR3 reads CASSIAAGGPETQYF. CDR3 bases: TGTGCCAGTAGTATTGCAGCGGGGGGGCCAGAGACCCAGTACTTC. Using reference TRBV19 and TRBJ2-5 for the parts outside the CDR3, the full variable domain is DGGITQSPKYLFRKEGQNVTLSCEQNLNHDAMYWYRQDPGQGLRLIYYSQIVNDFQKGDIAEGYSVSREKKESFPLTVTSAQKNPTAFYLCASSIAAGGPETQYFGPGTRLLVL.

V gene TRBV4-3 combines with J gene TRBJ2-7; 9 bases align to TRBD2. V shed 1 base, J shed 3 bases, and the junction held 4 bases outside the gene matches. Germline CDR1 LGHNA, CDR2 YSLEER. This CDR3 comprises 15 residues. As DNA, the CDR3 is TGCGCCAGCAGCCAAGTCAGCGGGGGGCGCTACGAGCAGTACTTC. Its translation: CASSQVSGGRYEQYF.

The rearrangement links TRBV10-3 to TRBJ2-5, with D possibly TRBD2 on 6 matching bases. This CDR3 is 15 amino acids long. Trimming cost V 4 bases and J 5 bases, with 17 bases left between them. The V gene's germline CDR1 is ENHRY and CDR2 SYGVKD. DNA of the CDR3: TGTGCCATCAGTGCCGGGAGCGGACCGAGGGAGACCCAGTACTTC. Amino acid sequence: CAISAGSGPRETQYF.

The CDR3 reads CASSLSQGAFTDTQYF. CDR3 sequence (DNA): TGTGCCAGCAGTTTATCCCAGGGGGCCTTCACAGATACGCAGTATTTT. The chain couples TRBV27 to TRBJ2-3; 8 nucleotides match TRBD1. CDR1 and CDR2 from the germline V gene are MNHEY and SMNVEV (reference sequence). CDR3 length: 16 residues. V lost 0 bases to trimming and J lost 2 bases; unmatched junction nucleotides: 4.

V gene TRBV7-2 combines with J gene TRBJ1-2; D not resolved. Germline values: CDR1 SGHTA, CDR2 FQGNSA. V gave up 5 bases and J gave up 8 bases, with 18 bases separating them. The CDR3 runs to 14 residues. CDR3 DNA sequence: TGTGCCAGCAGCCAAGCGGTGGCCTCCCAGGGCTACACCTTC. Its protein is CASSQAVASQGYTF. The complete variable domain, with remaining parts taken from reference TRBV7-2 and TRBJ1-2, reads GAGVSQSPSNKVTEKGKDVELRCDPISGHTALYWYRQSLGQGLEFLIYFQGNSAPDKSGLPSDRFSAERTGGSVSTLTIQRTQQEDSAVYLCASSQAVASQGYTFGSGTRLTVV.

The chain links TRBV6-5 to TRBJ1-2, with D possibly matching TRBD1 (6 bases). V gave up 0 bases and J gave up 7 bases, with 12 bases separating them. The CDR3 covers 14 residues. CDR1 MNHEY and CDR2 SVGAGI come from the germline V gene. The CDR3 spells CASSYSKGGSGYTF. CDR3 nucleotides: TGTGCCAGCAGTTACTCGAAAGGGGGTAGTGGCTACACCTTC.

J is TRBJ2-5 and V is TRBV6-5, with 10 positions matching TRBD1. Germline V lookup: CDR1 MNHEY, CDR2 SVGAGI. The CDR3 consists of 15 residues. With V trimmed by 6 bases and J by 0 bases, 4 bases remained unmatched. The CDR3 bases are TGTGCCAGCAGCCGGACAGGGGGTGACCAAGAGACCCAGTACTTC. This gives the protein CASSRTGGDQETQYF.

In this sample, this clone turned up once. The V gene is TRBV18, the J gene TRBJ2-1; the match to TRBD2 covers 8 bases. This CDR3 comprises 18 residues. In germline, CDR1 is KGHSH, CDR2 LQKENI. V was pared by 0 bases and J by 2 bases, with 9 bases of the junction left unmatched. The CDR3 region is CASSPPSGGRTTYNEQFF. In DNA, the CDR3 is TGTGCCAGCTCACCACCGTCGGGGGGGCGAACAACCTACAATGAGCAGTTCTTC.

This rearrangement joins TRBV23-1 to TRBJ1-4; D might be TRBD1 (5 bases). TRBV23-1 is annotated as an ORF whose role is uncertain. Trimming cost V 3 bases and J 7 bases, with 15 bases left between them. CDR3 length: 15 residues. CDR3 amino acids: CASSHPRVPSEKLFF. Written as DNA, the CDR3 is TGCGCCAGCAGTCACCCCAGGGTGCCTAGTGAAAAACTGTTTTTT.

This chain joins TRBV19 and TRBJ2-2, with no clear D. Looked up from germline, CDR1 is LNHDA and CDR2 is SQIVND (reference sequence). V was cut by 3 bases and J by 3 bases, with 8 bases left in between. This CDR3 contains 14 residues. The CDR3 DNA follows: TGTGCCAGTAGTATCGCAGGCTACACCGGGGAGCTGTTTTTT. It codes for CASSIAGYTGELFF.

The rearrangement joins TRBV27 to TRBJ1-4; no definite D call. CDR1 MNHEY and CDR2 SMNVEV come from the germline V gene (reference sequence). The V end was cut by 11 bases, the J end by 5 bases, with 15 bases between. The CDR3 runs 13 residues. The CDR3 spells CACGPRRNEKLFF. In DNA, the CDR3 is TGTGCCTGTGGCCCACGGAGAAATGAAAAACTGTTTTTT.

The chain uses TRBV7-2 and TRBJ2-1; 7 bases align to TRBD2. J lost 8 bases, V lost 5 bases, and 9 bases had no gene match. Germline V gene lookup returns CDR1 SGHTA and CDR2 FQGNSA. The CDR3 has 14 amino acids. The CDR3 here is CASSGGLAVHEQFF. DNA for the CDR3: TGTGCCAGCAGCGGAGGTCTAGCGGTTCATGAGCAGTTCTTC.

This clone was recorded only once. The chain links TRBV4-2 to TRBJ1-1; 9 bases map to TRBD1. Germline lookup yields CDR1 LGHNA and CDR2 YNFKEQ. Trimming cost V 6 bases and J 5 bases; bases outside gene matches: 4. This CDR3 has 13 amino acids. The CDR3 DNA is TGTGCCAGCAGGGGACAGGGAGCGACTGAAGCTTTCTTT. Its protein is CASRGQGATEAFF.

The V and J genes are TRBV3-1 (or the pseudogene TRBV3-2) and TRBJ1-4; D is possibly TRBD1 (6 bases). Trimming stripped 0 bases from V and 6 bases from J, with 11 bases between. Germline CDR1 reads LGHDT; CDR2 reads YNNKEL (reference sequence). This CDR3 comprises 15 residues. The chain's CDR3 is CASSQDGGLDEKLFF. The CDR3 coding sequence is TGTGCCAGCAGCCAAGACGGGGGGCTGGATGAAAAACTGTTTTTT.

This chain's CDR3 is CASSPAGTANSPLHF. CDR3 bases: TGTGCCAGTAGTCCCGCCGGGACAGCTAATTCACCCCTCCACTTT. The chain carries TRBV19 and TRBJ1-6; 7 nucleotides match TRBD1. Germline CDR1 is LNHDA and CDR2 is SQIVND (reference sequence). Trimming at V came to 5 bases and at J to 6 bases, leaving 7 bases not matched to a gene. The CDR3 covers 15 residues.

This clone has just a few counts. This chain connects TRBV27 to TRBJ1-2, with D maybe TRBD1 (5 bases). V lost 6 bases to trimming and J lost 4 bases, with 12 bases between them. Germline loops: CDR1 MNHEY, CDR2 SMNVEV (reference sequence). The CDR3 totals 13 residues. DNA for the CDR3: TGTGCCAGCAGCGCAGGGATAGCCTATGGCTACACCTTC. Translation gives CASSAGIAYGYTF.

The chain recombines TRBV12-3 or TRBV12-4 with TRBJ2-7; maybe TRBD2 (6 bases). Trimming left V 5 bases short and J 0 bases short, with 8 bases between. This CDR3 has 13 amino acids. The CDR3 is CASSRDSSYEQYF. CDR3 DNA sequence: TGTGCCAGCAGTCGGGACTCCTCCTACGAGCAGTACTTC.

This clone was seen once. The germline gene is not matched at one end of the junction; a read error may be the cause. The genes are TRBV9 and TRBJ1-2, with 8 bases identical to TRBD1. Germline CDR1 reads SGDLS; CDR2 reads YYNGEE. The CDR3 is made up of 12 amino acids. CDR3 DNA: TGTGCCAGCATCCAGGACAGGGCCGGCTACATCTTC. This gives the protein CASIQDRAGYIF. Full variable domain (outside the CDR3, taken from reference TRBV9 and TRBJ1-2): DSGVTQTPKHLITATGQRVTLRCSPRSGDLSVYWYQQSLDQGLQFLIQYYNGEERAKGNILERFSAQQFPDLHSELNLSSLELGDSALYFCASIQDRAGYIFGSGTRLTVV.

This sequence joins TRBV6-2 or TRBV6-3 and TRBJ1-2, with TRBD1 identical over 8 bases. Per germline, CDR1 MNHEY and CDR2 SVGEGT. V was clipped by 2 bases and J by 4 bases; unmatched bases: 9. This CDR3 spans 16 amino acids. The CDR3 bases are TGTGCCAGCAGTTACGGGACAGGCGATTCTAGCTATGGCTACACCTTC. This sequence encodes CASSYGTGDSSYGYTF.

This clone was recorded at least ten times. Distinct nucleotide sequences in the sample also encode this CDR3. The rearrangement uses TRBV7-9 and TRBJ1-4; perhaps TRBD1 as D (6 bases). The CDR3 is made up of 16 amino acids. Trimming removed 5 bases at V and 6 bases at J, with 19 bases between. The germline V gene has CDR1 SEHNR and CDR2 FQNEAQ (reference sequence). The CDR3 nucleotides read TGTGCCAGCAGCCTGGGGGAGGGGACAATTGATGAAAAACTGTTTTTT. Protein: CASSLGEGTIDEKLFF. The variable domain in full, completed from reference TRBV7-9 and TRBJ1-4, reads DTGVSQNPRHKITKRGQNVTFRCDPISEHNRLYWYRQTLGQGPEFLTYFQNEAQLEKSRLLSDRFSAERPKGSFSTLEIQRTEQGDSAMYLCASSLGEGTIDEKLFFGSGTQLSVL.